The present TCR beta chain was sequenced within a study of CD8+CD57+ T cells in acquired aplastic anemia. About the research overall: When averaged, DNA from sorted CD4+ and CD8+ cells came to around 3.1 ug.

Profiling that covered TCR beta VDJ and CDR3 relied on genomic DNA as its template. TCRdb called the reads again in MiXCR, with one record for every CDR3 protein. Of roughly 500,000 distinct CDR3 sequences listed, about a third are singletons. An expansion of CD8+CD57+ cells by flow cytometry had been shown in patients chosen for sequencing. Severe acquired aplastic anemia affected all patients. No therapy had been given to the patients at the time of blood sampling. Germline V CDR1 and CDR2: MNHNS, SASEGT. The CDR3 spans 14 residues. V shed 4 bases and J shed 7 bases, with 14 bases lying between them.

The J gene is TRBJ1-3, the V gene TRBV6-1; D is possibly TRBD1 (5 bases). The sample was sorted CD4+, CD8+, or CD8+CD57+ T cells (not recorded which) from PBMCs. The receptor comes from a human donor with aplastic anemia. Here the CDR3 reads CASSGGTAGNTIYF. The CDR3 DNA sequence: TGTGCCAGCAGTGGGGGGACGGCCGGTAACACCATATATTTT.